The clone carrying this TCR beta chain was detected only once. Clones were sequenced by immunoSEQ multiplex PCR, and TCRdb holds only the in-frame ones, with some missing. The sample contains approximately 180,000 clones, approximately 92% of which appear only once. This sample stems from a study of T cell responses to AZD1222 COVID-19 vaccine. V gave up 6 bases and J gave up 5 bases; unmatched junction bases: 8. CDR3 length equals 15 residues. The germline V gene encodes CDR1 MNHEY and CDR2 SVGAGI. The sequence derives from an adult who received the MenACWY meningococcal vaccine as a control. The J gene is TRBJ1-5, the V gene TRBV6-5, with 9 bases that match TRBD1. The specimen comprised peripheral blood, sampled 28 days after the second dose of the MenACWY control vaccine. The CDR3 bases are TGTGCCAGCAGATCCGGGACAGGGCACGATCAGCCCCAGCATTTT. It translates to CASRSGTGHDQPQHF.